This section outlines one TCR beta chain sequence together with its context. The data were obtained in a study of blood T cell repertoires in COVID-19. Background on the study: Samples taken during acute and convalescent COVID-19 were collected in the United States, Italy and Spain.

Authors' processing steps: Reference gene primers were amplified, and this amplification served to estimate nucleated cell counts. Profiled with immunoSEQ multiplex PCR; TCRdb holds only in-frame clones, not every one. The D gene and trimming were derived from the DNA, and the V and J assignments and clone size from that table. Of 200,000 to 250,000 clones listed, approximately 83% are singletons. Germline values: CDR1 LNHDA, CDR2 SQIVND (reference sequence). Trimming pared 7 bases from V and 2 bases from J, leaving 13 bases between. The CDR3 sequence is 14 residues long. The clonotype was recovered from a human donor in a cohort sampled during active COVID-19. This chain uses TRBV19 with TRBJ2-3, with D tentatively TRBD1 (6 bases). What was sequenced was peripheral blood. As DNA, the CDR3 is TGTGCCAGTACCCGTAAGGGGGACACAGATACGCAGTATTTT. It specifies CASTRKGDTDTQYF. The variable domain in full, completed from reference TRBV19 and TRBJ2-3, reads DGGITQSPKYLFRKEGQNVTLSCEQNLNHDAMYWYRQDPGQGLRLIYYSQIVNDFQKGDIAEGYSVSREKKESFPLTVTSAQKNPTAFYLCASTRKGDTDTQYFGPGTRLTVL.